This T cell receptor (beta chain) was profiled in a study of blood T cell repertoires in COVID-19. Study-level background: Italy, Spain and the United States were the sources of the convalescent and acute COVID-19 samples. From T cells, B-cell-depleted T cells, or PBMCs came the material, which was cDNA or gDNA.

The authors' processing: Estimation of nucleated cell counts relied on the amplification of reference gene primers. Assay: immunoSEQ multiplex PCR; the TCRdb copy retains only in-frame clones and omits some. V and J calls plus clone size are reproduced from that table; the DNA served to infer D and trimming. In the table there are about 150,000 clones, more than 75% of which are singletons. Sequencing input: peripheral blood. The clonotype comes from an elderly man with acute or convalescent COVID-19.

Here the CDR3 DNA reads TGTGCCAGCAGCCTTGGACAGAATCAGCCCCAGCATTTT. Protein product: CASSLGQNQPQHF. The genes are TRBV7-8 and TRBJ1-5; possibly TRBD1 for D (6 bases). The CDR3 length is 13 residues. Looked up from germline, CDR1 is SGHVS and CDR2 is FQNEAQ. Trimming stripped 5 bases from V and 4 bases from J, with 9 bases between.